This TCR beta chain was sequenced during a study of lymphopenia after photon versus proton radiotherapy. There are 14 residues in the CDR3. Germline CDR1 and CDR2: SGHDT and YYEEEE. The J segment lost 2 bases and the V segment lost 5 bases, leaving 4 bases of the junction unmatched. Study-level points and caveats: Better survival with proton therapy was suggested as possible, not demonstrated. In patients who died, overall survival fell as post-nadir TCR diversity dropped more.

This clone turned up a few times. Its antigen is not known. Data came from immunoSEQ multiplex PCR; TCRdb stores just in-frame clones and leaves some out. The data contain around 160,000 clones, about 88% of them singletons. This chain joins TRBV5-6 and TRBJ1-3; TRBD1 agrees at 7 bases. The receptor was isolated from a man aged 50-60 years with gastric cancer. This specimen consisted of peripheral blood, obtained from a patient treated with photon-based radiotherapy. The CDR3 loop is CASSSTGTGNTIYF. The CDR3 region has the DNA TGTGCCAGCAGTTCGACAGGGACTGGAAACACCATATATTTT.